This is a list of T cell receptor beta chains from one sample in a study of molecular identifiers for immune sequencing clone quantification. One entry per CDR3 protein, called by TCRdb with MiXCR from the PCR reads. The sample contains hundreds of thousands of distinct CDR3 sequences, 25% of which appear only once. Material for sequencing was naive CD8+ T cells from blood, with Jurkat cell RNA spiked in. Receptors originate from a human donor in good health. Some libraries in this study had Jurkat cell RNA spiked in. Each CDR3 is given with its conserved first and last residue. The D gene is left open where the match is weak. The size of a clone is reported for some rows only, either as once, few or many, or as a class for expanded clones.

V gene: TRBV12-3/TRBV12-4
D gene: .
clone size: many
J gene: TRBJ2-4
CDR3 protein: CASSLTDELAKNIQYF
CDR3 DNA: TGTGCCAGCAGCCTGACAGACGAACTAGCCAAAAACATTCAGTACTTC

V gene: TRBV27
D gene: TRBD1
clone size: .
J gene: TRBJ2-2
CDR3 protein: CAARQGTDTGELFF
CDR3 DNA: TGTGCCGCAAGACAGGGCACGGACACCGGGGAGCTGTTTTTT

V gene: TRBV7-9
D gene: TRBD1
clone size: many
J gene: TRBJ2-5
CDR3 protein: CASSSGQEIRWTQYF
CDR3 DNA: TGTGCCAGCAGCTCAGGACAGGAGATACGTTGGACCCAGTACTTC

V gene: TRBV9
D gene: TRBD2
clone size: few
J gene: TRBJ2-1
CDR3 protein: CASSVGSSGGFSEQFF
CDR3 DNA: TGTGCCAGCAGCGTAGGGTCGAGCGGGGGGTTCAGTGAGCAGTTCTTC

V gene: TRBV4-1
D gene: .
clone size: .
J gene: TRBJ2-1
CDR3 protein: CASSQVLTGEQFF
CDR3 DNA: TGCGCCAGCAGCCAAGTTTTGACCGGTGAGCAGTTCTTC

V gene: TRBV7-6
D gene: .
clone size: many
J gene: TRBJ2-5
CDR3 protein: CASSEDTAGAQYF
CDR3 DNA: TGTGCCAGCAGCGAGGACACCGCAGGGGCCCAGTACTTC

V gene: TRBV24-1
D gene: TRBD1
clone size: .
J gene: TRBJ2-1
CDR3 protein: CATSGQGADGQFF
CDR3 DNA: TGTGCCACCAGTGGGCAGGGGGCCGATGGGCAGTTCTTC

V gene: TRBV7-9
D gene: .
clone size: many
J gene: TRBJ2-2
CDR3 protein: CASTETLPPRLENTGELFF
CDR3 DNA: TGTGCCAGCACCGAAACGCTCCCGCCGCGACTAGAGAACACCGGGGAGCTGTTTTTT

V gene: TRBV20-1
D gene: .
clone size: few
J gene: TRBJ2-7
CDR3 protein: CSAREMLRGPSYEQYF
CDR3 DNA: TGCAGTGCTAGAGAGATGCTAAGGGGCCCCTCGTACGAGCAGTACTTC

V gene: TRBV18
D gene: .
clone size: few
J gene: TRBJ2-7
CDR3 protein: CASSFRDPNLQYF
CDR3 DNA: TGTGCCAGCTCATTCCGGGACCCGAATTTGCAGTACTTC

V gene: TRBV6-2/TRBV6-3
D gene: TRBD1
clone size: .
J gene: TRBJ2-7
CDR3 protein: CASSLNWLNTGAGVQYF
CDR3 DNA: TGTGCCAGCAGTTTAAATTGGCTCAACACAGGGGCGGGCGTGCAGTACTTC

V gene: TRBV27
D gene: TRBD1
clone size: few
J gene: TRBJ1-5
CDR3 protein: CASRGTGRNQPQHF
CDR3 DNA: TGTGCCAGCAGAGGGACAGGGAGGAATCAGCCCCAGCATTTT

V gene: TRBV20-1
D gene: .
clone size: many
J gene: TRBJ2-7
CDR3 protein: CSARDLDSYEQYF
CDR3 DNA: TGCAGTGCTAGGGACCTTGATTCCTACGAGCAGTACTTC

V gene: TRBV4-1
D gene: .
clone size: many
J gene: TRBJ2-3
CDR3 protein: CASSHERSTDTQYF
CDR3 DNA: TGCGCCAGCAGCCATGAGCGTAGCACAGATACGCAGTATTTT

V gene: TRBV30
D gene: .
clone size: .
J gene: TRBJ1-1
CDR3 protein: CAWSVWQDQTEAFF
CDR3 DNA: TGTGCCTGGAGTGTATGGCAGGATCAGACTGAAGCTTTCTTT

V gene: TRBV5-4
D gene: .
clone size: many
J gene: TRBJ2-5
CDR3 protein: CASSLWAGANQETQYF
CDR3 DNA: TGTGCCAGCAGCTTGTGGGCAGGGGCAAACCAAGAGACCCAGTACTTC

V gene: TRBV12-3/TRBV12-4
D gene: TRBD2
clone size: .
J gene: TRBJ2-1
CDR3 protein: CASSPSGRNYNEQFF
CDR3 DNA: TGTGCCAGCAGTCCTAGCGGGAGGAACTACAATGAGCAGTTCTTC

V gene: TRBV3-1
D gene: .
clone size: .
J gene: TRBJ1-2
CDR3 protein: CASSQVGGLAYGYPF
CDR3 DNA: TGTGCCAGCAGCCAAGTAGGAGGCCTGGCCTATGGCTACCCCTTC

V gene: TRBV4-3
D gene: TRBD2
clone size: many
J gene: TRBJ2-3
CDR3 protein: CASSQDRLAGNKDTQYF
CDR3 DNA: TGCGCCAGCAGCCAAGATCGGCTAGCGGGGAATAAAGATACGCAGTATTTT

V gene: TRBV2
D gene: TRBD1
clone size: many
J gene: TRBJ1-1
CDR3 protein: CASSPGQGSAEAFF
CDR3 DNA: TGTGCCAGCAGCCCGGGACAGGGTAGCGCTGAAGCTTTCTTT

V gene: TRBV12-5
D gene: .
clone size: .
J gene: TRBJ2-1
CDR3 protein: CASGLVKYNEQFF
CDR3 DNA: TGTGCTAGTGGTTTGGTAAAGTATAATGAGCAGTTCTTC

V gene: TRBV7-9
D gene: .
clone size: many
J gene: TRBJ2-5
CDR3 protein: CASSTTVGGVQETQYF
CDR3 DNA: TGTGCCAGCAGCACCACCGTTGGGGGAGTACAAGAGACCCAGTACTTC

V gene: TRBV4-3
D gene: TRBD2
clone size: .
J gene: TRBJ2-7
CDR3 protein: CASSQEALAGEDYEQYF
CDR3 DNA: TGCGCCAGCAGCCAAGAGGCATTAGCGGGGGAGGACTACGAGCAGTACTTC

V gene: TRBV20-1
D gene: TRBD2
clone size: .
J gene: TRBJ2-3
CDR3 protein: CSARSGEGDTQYF
CDR3 DNA: TGCAGTGCTAGGTCGGGGGAGGGGGATACGCAGTATTTT

V gene: TRBV24-1
D gene: TRBD1
clone size: .
J gene: TRBJ2-2
CDR3 protein: CATRGSGTGGLTGELFF
CDR3 DNA: TGTGCCACCCGCGGGTCCGGGACAGGGGGCTTGACGGGGGAGCTGTTTTTT

V gene: TRBV9
D gene: TRBD1
clone size: .
J gene: TRBJ2-7
CDR3 protein: CASSVTGISYEQYF
CDR3 DNA: TGTGCCAGCAGCGTGACAGGGATCTCCTACGAGCAGTACTTC

V gene: TRBV19
D gene: .
clone size: .
J gene: TRBJ2-1
CDR3 protein: CASSIVPMGYNEQFF
CDR3 DNA: TGTGCCAGTAGCATAGTACCTATGGGCTACAATGAGCAGTTCTTC

V gene: TRBV20-1
D gene: TRBD2
clone size: .
J gene: TRBJ2-3
CDR3 protein: CSARGLAGGNTDTQYF
CDR3 DNA: TGCAGTGCTAGAGGACTAGCGGGGGGTAACACAGATACGCAGTATTTT

V gene: TRBV7-6
D gene: TRBD2
clone size: .
J gene: TRBJ2-3
CDR3 protein: CASGWRTGTGTSGMGDTQYF
CDR3 DNA: TGTGCCAGCGGCTGGAGAACTGGGACAGGGACTAGCGGGATGGGAGATACGCAGTATTTT

V gene: TRBV7-9
D gene: TRBD1
clone size: few
J gene: TRBJ2-5
CDR3 protein: CASSSNRGHQETQYF
CDR3 DNA: TGTGCCAGCAGCTCGAACAGGGGGCATCAAGAGACCCAGTACTTC

V gene: TRBV7-2
D gene: .
clone size: few
J gene: TRBJ1-2
CDR3 protein: CASSFSQAHLLVNGYTF
CDR3 DNA: TGTGCCAGCAGCTTTTCACAGGCACACCTTTTAGTGAATGGCTACACCTTC

V gene: TRBV5-1
D gene: .
clone size: .
J gene: TRBJ2-5
CDR3 protein: CASSFDGHSQETQYF
CDR3 DNA: TGCGCCAGCAGCTTCGACGGCCACTCCCAAGAGACCCAGTACTTC

V gene: TRBV6-1
D gene: .
clone size: few
J gene: TRBJ2-7
CDR3 protein: CASSVSRGGYEQYF
CDR3 DNA: TGTGCCAGCAGCGTCTCTAGGGGGGGCTACGAGCAGTACTTC

V gene: TRBV20-1
D gene: TRBD1
clone size: .
J gene: TRBJ2-7
CDR3 protein: CSARALAGGSYEQYF
CDR3 DNA: TGCAGTGCTAGAGCTCTTGCAGGGGGTTCCTACGAGCAGTACTTC

V gene: TRBV28
D gene: .
clone size: .
J gene: TRBJ1-2
CDR3 protein: CASSRGTVDYTF
CDR3 DNA: TGTGCCAGCAGCCGGGGAACAGTTGACTACACCTTC

V gene: TRBV9
D gene: .
clone size: many
J gene: TRBJ2-3
CDR3 protein: CASSVVYTDTQYF
CDR3 DNA: TGTGCCAGCAGCGTAGTGTACACAGATACGCAGTATTTT

V gene: TRBV7-8
D gene: TRBD2
clone size: many
J gene: TRBJ2-3
CDR3 protein: CASSAEGLAGALSDTQYF
CDR3 DNA: TGTGCCAGCAGCGCCGAGGGGCTAGCGGGGGCCTTATCGGATACGCAGTATTTT

V gene: TRBV19
D gene: .
clone size: .
J gene: TRBJ2-1
CDR3 protein: CASSMGNEQFF
CDR3 DNA: TGTGCCAGTAGTATGGGGAATGAGCAGTTCTTC

V gene: TRBV7-7
D gene: .
clone size: few
J gene: TRBJ2-2
CDR3 protein: CAPTRQKNTGELFF
CDR3 DNA: TGTGCTCCAACACGACAGAAGAACACCGGGGAGCTGTTTTTT

V gene: TRBV27
D gene: .
clone size: .
J gene: TRBJ2-7
CDR3 protein: CASGLARQGREQYF
CDR3 DNA: TGTGCCAGCGGTTTAGCCCGGCAGGGTCGCGAGCAGTACTTC

V gene: TRBV24-1
D gene: TRBD2
clone size: few
J gene: TRBJ2-3
CDR3 protein: CATSDGLAGAAPSTDTQYF
CDR3 DNA: TGTGCCACCAGTGATGGACTAGCGGGAGCTGCCCCTAGCACAGATACGCAGTATTTT

V gene: TRBV19
D gene: .
clone size: .
J gene: TRBJ2-4
CDR3 protein: CASSIGGNNLNIQYF
CDR3 DNA: TGTGCCAGTAGTATAGGGGGGAATAATTTAAACATTCAGTACTTC

V gene: TRBV7-9
D gene: .
clone size: .
J gene: TRBJ2-7
CDR3 protein: CASTDSSNEQYF
CDR3 DNA: TGTGCCAGCACCGACAGTTCCAACGAGCAGTACTTC

V gene: TRBV19
D gene: .
clone size: few
J gene: TRBJ2-1
CDR3 protein: CASTYSGYNEQFF
CDR3 DNA: TGTGCCAGTACCTATTCGGGGTACAATGAGCAGTTCTTC

V gene: TRBV7-7
D gene: TRBD1
clone size: many
J gene: TRBJ2-5
CDR3 protein: CASSTTGARGQETQYF
CDR3 DNA: TGTGCTAGCAGCACCACAGGGGCCAGGGGCCAAGAGACCCAGTACTTC

V gene: TRBV20-1
D gene: .
clone size: .
J gene: TRBJ1-1
CDR3 protein: CSARGPGTSEAFF
CDR3 DNA: TGCAGTGCTAGGGGACCGGGGACGTCTGAAGCTTTCTTT

V gene: TRBV10-3
D gene: .
clone size: few
J gene: TRBJ2-7
CDR3 protein: CAISATGQTSEQYF
CDR3 DNA: TGTGCCATCAGTGCAACAGGACAGACATCCGAGCAGTACTTC

V gene: TRBV20-1
D gene: .
clone size: many
J gene: TRBJ2-5
CDR3 protein: CSAPDSVQETQYF
CDR3 DNA: TGCAGTGCTCCGGACAGCGTGCAAGAGACCCAGTACTTC

V gene: TRBV4-2
D gene: .
clone size: few
J gene: TRBJ1-6
CDR3 protein: CASSQDQGSYNSPLHF
CDR3 DNA: TGTGCCAGCAGCCAAGATCAAGGCTCCTATAATTCACCCCTCCACTTT

V gene: TRBV2
D gene: .
clone size: .
J gene: TRBJ2-5
CDR3 protein: CASAPGSERPQETQYF
CDR3 DNA: TGTGCCAGCGCCCCAGGGAGCGAACGACCGCAAGAGACCCAGTACTTC

V gene: TRBV4-1
D gene: TRBD1
clone size: .
J gene: TRBJ1-2
CDR3 protein: CASSQDMPGGVDYGYTF
CDR3 DNA: TGCGCCAGCAGCCAAGATATGCCAGGGGGCGTCGACTACGGCTACACCTTC

V gene: TRBV4-3
D gene: TRBD1
clone size: few
J gene: TRBJ2-4
CDR3 protein: CASSQDNRGAAHIQYF
CDR3 DNA: TGCGCCAGCAGCCAAGACAACAGGGGTGCAGCGCACATTCAGTACTTC